This T cell receptor (beta chain) stems from a study of CD8+ T cells in alopecia areata. Documented treatment: oral pan-JAK inhibitor, 5-10 mg twice daily. The V end lost 1 base, the J end lost 4 bases, and 7 bases lay between the germline ends. The germline gives CDR1 SQVTM, CDR2 ANQGSEA. The CDR3 loop spans 12 amino acids. Extracted RNA was reverse transcribed, and the resulting cDNA served as sequencing template. Produced via immunoSEQ multiplex PCR; TCRdb's table is partial and in-frame only. This sample has approximately 200,000 clones, with roughly 50% found just once. This sequence was found in a human donor with alopecia areata. This specimen was CD4+ T cells sorted from blood, taken at week 24, from a patient treated with tofacitinib. The chain uses TRBV29-1 and TRBJ2-5; D is uncertain. The CDR3 bases are TGCAGCGTTGAAGGTCGGTTAGAGACCCAGTACTTC. Protein: CSVEGRLETQYF. Filled out from reference TRBV29-1 and TRBJ2-5, the complete variable domain reads SAVISQKPSRDICQRGTSLTIQCQVDSQVTMMFWYRQQPGQSLTLIATANQGSEATYESGFVIDKFPISRPNLTFSTLTVSNMSPEDSSIYLCSVEGRLETQYFGPGTRLLVL.